Here is one TCR beta chain with its context. Its antigen is undetermined. This sample is drawn from a study of radiation and T cells in renal cell carcinoma. Germline CDR1 is SGHTA and CDR2 is FQGNSA. The CDR3 sequence is 14 residues long. Trimming left V 5 bases short and J 2 bases short, with 9 bases between. Assay: immunoSEQ multiplex PCR; the TCRdb copy retains only in-frame clones and omits some. The sample lists approximately 70,000 clones; about 80% were seen once. The study, taken as a whole, reports: From baseline, blood top tumor clonotypes peaked at 2 weeks post-radiation. Pretreatment tumor biopsies were lacking, so baseline clonotypes are unknown.

The time point: blood 4 weeks post-SBRT, at nephrectomy. Treatment indicated: 15 Gy SBRT to primary tumor, nephrectomy 4 weeks later. Nephrectomy followed 15 Gy stereotactic body radiation by 4 weeks. The chain is built from TRBV7-2 and TRBJ2-2; D not resolved. The clonotype comes from a man aged 60 to 69 with renal cell carcinoma. The input for sequencing was blood, taken from a patient whose treatment included radiotherapy and nephrectomy. CDR3 sequence: CASSTQVNTGELFF. CDR3 nucleotides: TGTGCCAGCAGCACGCAGGTTAACACCGGGGAGCTGTTTTTT. The whole variable domain, remainder taken from reference TRBV7-2 and TRBJ2-2, is GAGVSQSPSNKVTEKGKDVELRCDPISGHTALYWYRQSLGQGLEFLIYFQGNSAPDKSGLPSDRFSAERTGGSVSTLTIQRTQQEDSAVYLCASSTQVNTGELFFGEGSRLTVL.